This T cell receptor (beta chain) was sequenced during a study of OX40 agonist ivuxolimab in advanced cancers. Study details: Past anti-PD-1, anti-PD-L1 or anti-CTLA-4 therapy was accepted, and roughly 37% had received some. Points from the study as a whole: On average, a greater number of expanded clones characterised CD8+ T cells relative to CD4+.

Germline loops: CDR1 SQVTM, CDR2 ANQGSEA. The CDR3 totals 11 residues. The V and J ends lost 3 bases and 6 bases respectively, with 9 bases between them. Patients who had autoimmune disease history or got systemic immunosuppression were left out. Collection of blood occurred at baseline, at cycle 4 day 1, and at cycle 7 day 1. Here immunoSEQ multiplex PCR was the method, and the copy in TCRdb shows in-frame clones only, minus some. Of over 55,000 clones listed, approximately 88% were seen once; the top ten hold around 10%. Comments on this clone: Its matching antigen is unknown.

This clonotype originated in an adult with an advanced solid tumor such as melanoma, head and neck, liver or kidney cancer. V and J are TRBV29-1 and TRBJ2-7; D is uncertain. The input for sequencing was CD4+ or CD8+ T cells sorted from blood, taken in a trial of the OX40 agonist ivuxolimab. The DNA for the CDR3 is TGCAGCGTTGAGACCTCCCTCGAGCAGTACTTC. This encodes CSVETSLEQYF.